This TCR beta chain appears in the sequencing data of a study of OX40 agonist ivuxolimab in advanced cancers. Background on the study: Ivuxolimab, an antibody that agonizes OX40 (CD134), was administered to the patients. Partial responses were recorded for three patients, including one with hepatocellular carcinoma and two with cutaneous melanoma.

Study-wide findings and caveats: Researchers did not establish what antigens the expanded peripheral T cells target. Some of the nonresponding patients also showed low levels of normalized T-cell clonal expansion.

Only in-frame clones appear in the TCRdb table, and some are missing; sequencing was by immunoSEQ multiplex PCR. The top ten hold around a quarter of the sample, which has 30,000 or so clones, roughly 90% seen once. The table lists this clone with a count of one. Its antigen is unidentified. The trim removed 3 bases at V and 5 bases at J, leaving 0 bases unmatched. Germline assignment: CDR1 SGDLS and CDR2 YYNGEE. CDR3 length: 13 residues. The chain uses TRBV9 and TRBJ2-2; 8 bases line up with TRBD2. The sequence derives from an adult with an advanced solid tumor such as melanoma, head and neck, liver or kidney cancer. Sequencing was performed on CD4+ or CD8+ T cells sorted from blood, taken in a trial of the OX40 agonist ivuxolimab. The CDR3 DNA follows: TGTGCCAGCAGCGCGGGAGGGACCGGGGAGCTGTTTTTT. This translates into CASSAGGTGELFF.